This TCR beta chain was sequenced during a study of shared clonotypes between healthy human individuals. Concerning this clone: Its antigen is not known.

Naive CD45RA+ and memory CD45RA-negative subsets were split from CD4+ cells. This CDR3 region has 14 residues. The V gene's germline CDR1 is MDHEN and CDR2 SYDVKM. V dropped 6 bases and J dropped 2 bases, with 14 bases sitting between them. Study observations and caveats: Naive CD4 clonotype sharing across a handful of donors was 4.5% to 6%. Generally, estimated richness proved larger in naive subsets than it did in memory subsets.

Deep level was the assay's run setting. Using immunoSEQ multiplex PCR, the repertoire was profiled, and TCRdb retains in-frame clones only, with some absent. The data show 2.5 million or so clones, just over 90% seen once. The chain uses TRBV28 and TRBJ2-7, with D possibly being TRBD1 (6 bases). Sequencing was carried out using naive CD4+ T cells sorted from blood. Sample subset: CD45RA+ positively selected. The sequence came from a man aged 18 to 29 in good health. The CDR3 loop reads CASRLPGQTYEQYF. The CDR3 DNA sequence: TGTGCCAGCAGGTTGCCGGGACAAACCTACGAGCAGTACTTC.